These T cell receptor beta chains were read from a single sample in a study of blood T cell repertoires in COVID-19. Generated by immunoSEQ multiplex PCR, the TCRdb table keeps only in-frame clones and is missing some. Among more than 150,000 clones listed, about 87% were seen once. The sequencing sample was made of peripheral blood. The receptors originated from a woman aged 65 to 85 with COVID-19, enrolled during active disease. CDR3s include the opening cysteine and the closing phenylalanine or tryptophan.

v_call: TRBV9
j_call: TRBJ2-1
cdr3_aa: CASSPGTSGNNEQFF

v_call: TRBV28
j_call: TRBJ2-7
cdr3_aa: CASSFAGGRNSYEQYF

v_call: TRBV19
j_call: TRBJ1-1
cdr3_aa: CASSIQRTWTEAFF

v_call: TRBV7-2
j_call: TRBJ2-7
cdr3_aa: CASSPYWRERYEQYF

v_call: TRBV5-5
j_call: TRBJ2-3
cdr3_aa: CASSLDRGVDTQYF

v_call: TRBV4-2
j_call: TRBJ2-7
cdr3_aa: CASSQVPSGIPYEQYF

v_call: TRBV9
j_call: TRBJ2-2
cdr3_aa: CASRLREAGGELFF

v_call: TRBV28
j_call: TRBJ1-5
cdr3_aa: CASSSIEPQHF

v_call: TRBV12-3/TRBV12-4
j_call: TRBJ2-1
cdr3_aa: CASRRGNEQFF

v_call: TRBV12-3/TRBV12-4
j_call: TRBJ1-3
cdr3_aa: CASSLSGNTIYF

v_call: TRBV6-5
j_call: TRBJ2-1
cdr3_aa: CASSLRQRVAYNEQFF